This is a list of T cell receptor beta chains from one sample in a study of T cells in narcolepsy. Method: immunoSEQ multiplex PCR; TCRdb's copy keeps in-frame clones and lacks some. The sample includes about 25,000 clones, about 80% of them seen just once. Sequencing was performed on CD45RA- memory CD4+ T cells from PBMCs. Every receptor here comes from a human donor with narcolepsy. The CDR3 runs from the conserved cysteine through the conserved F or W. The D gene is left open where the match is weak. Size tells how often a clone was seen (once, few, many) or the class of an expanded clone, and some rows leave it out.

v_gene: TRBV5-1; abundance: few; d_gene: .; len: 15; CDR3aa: CASSLLPGSSYEQYF
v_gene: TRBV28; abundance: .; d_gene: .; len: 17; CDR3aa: CASSLPRTEHLGYGYTF
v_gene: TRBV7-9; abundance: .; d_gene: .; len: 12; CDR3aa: CASSLIVQTQYF
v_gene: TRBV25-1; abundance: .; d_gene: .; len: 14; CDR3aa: CASSGTDLTYEQYF
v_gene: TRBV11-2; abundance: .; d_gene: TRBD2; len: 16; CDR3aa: CASSLDVSGSLHEQFF
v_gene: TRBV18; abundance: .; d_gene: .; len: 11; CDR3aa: CASSQSYEQYF
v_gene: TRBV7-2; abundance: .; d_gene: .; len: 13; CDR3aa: CASSLVSGDTIYF
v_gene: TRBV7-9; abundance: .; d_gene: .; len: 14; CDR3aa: CASSLVGRPYEQYF
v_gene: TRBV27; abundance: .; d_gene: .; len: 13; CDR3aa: CASSPEGIQPQHF
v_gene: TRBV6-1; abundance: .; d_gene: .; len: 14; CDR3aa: CASSEGRARQPQHF
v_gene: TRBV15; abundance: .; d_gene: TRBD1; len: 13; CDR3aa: CATSRDRGYEQYF
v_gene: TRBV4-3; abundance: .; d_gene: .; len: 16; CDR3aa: CASNQGGGPMNTEAFF
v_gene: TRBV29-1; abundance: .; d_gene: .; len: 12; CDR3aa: CSVVGFPDTQYF
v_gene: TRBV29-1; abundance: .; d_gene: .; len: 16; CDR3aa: CSVVTTGPQDTGELFF
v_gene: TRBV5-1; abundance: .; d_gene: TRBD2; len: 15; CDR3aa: CASSPGGASTDTQYF
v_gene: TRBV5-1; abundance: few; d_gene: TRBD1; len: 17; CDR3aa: CASMTGGGLMTGETQYF
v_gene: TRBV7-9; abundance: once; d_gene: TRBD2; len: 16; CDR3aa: CASSLVGGRGGYEQYF
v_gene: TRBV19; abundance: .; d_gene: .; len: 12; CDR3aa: CASSIGKGEQYF
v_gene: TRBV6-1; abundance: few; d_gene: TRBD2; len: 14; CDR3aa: CASRASGGAGEQFF
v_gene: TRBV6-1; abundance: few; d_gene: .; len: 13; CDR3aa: CATSREVGGEQYF
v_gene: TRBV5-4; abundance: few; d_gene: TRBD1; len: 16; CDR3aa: CASSRHGQGNTGELFF
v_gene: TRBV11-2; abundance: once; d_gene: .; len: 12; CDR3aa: CASTRSGGGQFF
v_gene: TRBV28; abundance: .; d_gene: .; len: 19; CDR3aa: CASSLTRGALDHSGNTIYF
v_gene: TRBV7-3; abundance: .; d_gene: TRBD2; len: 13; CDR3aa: CASSQGLAQTQYF
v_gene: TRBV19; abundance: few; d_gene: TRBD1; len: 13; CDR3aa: CASSQATGYEQYF